The T cell receptor beta chain under discussion was sequenced for a study of STAT3 mutations in large granular lymphocyte leukemia. Assay used: immunoSEQ multiplex PCR; TCRdb lists only in-frame clones, some missing. Among thousands of clones listed, over 70% were seen once. Worth noting for this clone: The antigen is undetermined.

Study-wide results and caveats: Every T-LGLL patient had at least one immunodominant TCRbeta clonotype. Clonal expansion was inferred from samples taken at other timepoints.

The sequence was obtained from a man aged 35 to 55 with T-cell large granular lymphocyte leukemia. Some clones in this sample may be carry-over from other donors' samples. The sequenced sample was peripheral blood mononuclear cells.

The CDR3 sequence: CAWSVGPDGYTF. The CDR3 DNA reads as TGTGCCTGGAGTGTGGGACCGGATGGCTACACCTTC. The chain links TRBV30 to TRBJ1-2, with D possibly matching TRBD1 (5 bases). Germline lookup yields CDR1 GTSNPN and CDR2 SVGIG (reference sequence). V was trimmed by 0 bases and J by 6 bases, leaving 8 bases between them. The CDR3 runs 12 residues.